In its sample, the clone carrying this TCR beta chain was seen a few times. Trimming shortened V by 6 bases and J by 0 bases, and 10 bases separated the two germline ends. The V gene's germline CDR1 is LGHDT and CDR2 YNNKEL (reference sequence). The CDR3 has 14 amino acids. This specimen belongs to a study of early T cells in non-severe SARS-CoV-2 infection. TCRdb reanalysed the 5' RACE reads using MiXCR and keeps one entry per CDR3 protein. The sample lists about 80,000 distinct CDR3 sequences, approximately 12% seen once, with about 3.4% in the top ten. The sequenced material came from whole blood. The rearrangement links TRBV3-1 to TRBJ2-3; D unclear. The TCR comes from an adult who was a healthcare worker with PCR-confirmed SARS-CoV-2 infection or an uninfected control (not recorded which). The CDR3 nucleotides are TGTGCCAGCAGAGCCCAAATTAGCACAGATACGCAGTATTTT. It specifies CASRAQISTDTQYF.